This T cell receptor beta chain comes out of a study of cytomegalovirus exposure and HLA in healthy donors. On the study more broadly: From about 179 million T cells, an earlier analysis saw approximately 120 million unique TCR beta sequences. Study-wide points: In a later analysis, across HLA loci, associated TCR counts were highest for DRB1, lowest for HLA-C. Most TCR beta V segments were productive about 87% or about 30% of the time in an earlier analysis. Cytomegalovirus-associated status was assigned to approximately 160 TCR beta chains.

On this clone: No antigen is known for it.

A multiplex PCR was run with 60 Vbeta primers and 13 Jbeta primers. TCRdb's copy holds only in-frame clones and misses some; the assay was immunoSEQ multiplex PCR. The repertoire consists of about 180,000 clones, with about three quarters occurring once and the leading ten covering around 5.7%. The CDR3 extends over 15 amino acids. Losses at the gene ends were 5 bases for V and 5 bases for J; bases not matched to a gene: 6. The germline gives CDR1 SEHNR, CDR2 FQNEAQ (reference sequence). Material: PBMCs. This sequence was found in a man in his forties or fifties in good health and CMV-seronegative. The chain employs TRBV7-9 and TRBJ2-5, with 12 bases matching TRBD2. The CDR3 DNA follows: TGTGCCAGCAGCCCACGGACTAGCGGGGTTGAGACCCAGTACTTC. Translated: CASSPRTSGVETQYF.